This T cell receptor (beta chain) is from a study of blood T cell repertoires in COVID-19. Study in general: Donors in the United States, Italy and Spain gave samples during acute or convalescent COVID-19. PBMCs, B-cell-depleted T cells, or T cells were the source of the cDNA or gDNA that made up the material.

Sequenced by immunoSEQ multiplex PCR; TCRdb stores in-frame clones only, minus some. Of about 350,000 clones detected, 88% appear once; the ten largest clones hold approximately 0.97%. The V gene's germline CDR1 is WNHNN and CDR2 SYGVQD (reference sequence). CDR3 length: 15 amino acids. Trimming at V came to 4 bases and at J to 3 bases, leaving 8 bases not matched to a gene. Participant ages covered roughly 18 to 90 years across 24 US areas. Participants classified as exposed had met a COVID-19 case within 2 weeks before study entry. Sequencing used PBMCs or T cells enriched from blood (not recorded which). This rearrangement joins TRBV10-1 to TRBJ2-7; 8 bases fit TRBD1. This TCR was recovered from a woman aged 25 to 39 who had been exposed to COVID-19. This chain's CDR3 is CASSGTGTGLYEQYF. As DNA, the CDR3 is TGCGCCAGCAGTGGGACCGGGACAGGCCTCTACGAGCAGTACTTC.